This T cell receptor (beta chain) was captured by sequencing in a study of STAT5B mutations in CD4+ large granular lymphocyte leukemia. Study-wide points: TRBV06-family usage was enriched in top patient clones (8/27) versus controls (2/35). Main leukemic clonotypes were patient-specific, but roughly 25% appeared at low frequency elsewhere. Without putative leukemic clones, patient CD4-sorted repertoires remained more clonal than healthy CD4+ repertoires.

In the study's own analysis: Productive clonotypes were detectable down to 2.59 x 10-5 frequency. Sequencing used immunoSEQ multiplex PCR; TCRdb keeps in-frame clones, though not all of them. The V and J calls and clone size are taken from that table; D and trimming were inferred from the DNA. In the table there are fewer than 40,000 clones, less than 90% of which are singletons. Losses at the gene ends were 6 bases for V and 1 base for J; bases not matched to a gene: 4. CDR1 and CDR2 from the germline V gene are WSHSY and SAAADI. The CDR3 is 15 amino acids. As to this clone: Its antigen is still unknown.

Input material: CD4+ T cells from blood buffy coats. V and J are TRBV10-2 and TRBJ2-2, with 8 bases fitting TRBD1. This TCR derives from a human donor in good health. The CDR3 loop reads CASRAGQVNTGELFF. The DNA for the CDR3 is TGCGCCAGCAGGGCGGGACAGGTGAACACCGGGGAGCTGTTTTTT.